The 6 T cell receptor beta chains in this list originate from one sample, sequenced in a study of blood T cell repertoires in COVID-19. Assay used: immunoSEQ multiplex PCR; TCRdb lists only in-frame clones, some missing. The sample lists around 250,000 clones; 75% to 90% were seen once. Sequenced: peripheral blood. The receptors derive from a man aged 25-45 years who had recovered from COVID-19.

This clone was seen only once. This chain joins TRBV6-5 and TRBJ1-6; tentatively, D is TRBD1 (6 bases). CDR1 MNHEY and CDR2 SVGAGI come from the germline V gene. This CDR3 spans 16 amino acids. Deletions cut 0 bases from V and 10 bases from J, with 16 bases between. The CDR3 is CASSYSQGRIGSPLHF. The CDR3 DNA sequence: TGTGCCAGCAGTTACTCGCAGGGGCGGATAGGGTCACCCCTCCACTTT.

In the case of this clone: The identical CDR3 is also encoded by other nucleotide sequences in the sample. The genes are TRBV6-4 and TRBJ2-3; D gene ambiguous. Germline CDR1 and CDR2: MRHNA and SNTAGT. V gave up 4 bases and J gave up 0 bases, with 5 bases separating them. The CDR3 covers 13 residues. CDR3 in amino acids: CASSGESTDTQYF. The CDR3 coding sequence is TGTGCCAGCAGTGGAGAGAGCACAGATACGCAGTATTTT.

CDR3 coding DNA: TGTGCCAGCAGCGTAGTACTCCAAACAGGGGCCGGGGAGCTGTTTTTT. Encoded protein: CASSVVLQTGAGELFF. This rearrangement joins TRBV9 to TRBJ2-2, with 7 bases fitting TRBD1. This CDR3 is 16 amino acids long. In germline, CDR1 is SGDLS, CDR2 YYNGEE. Trimming cost V 0 bases and J 6 bases; bases outside gene matches: 8.

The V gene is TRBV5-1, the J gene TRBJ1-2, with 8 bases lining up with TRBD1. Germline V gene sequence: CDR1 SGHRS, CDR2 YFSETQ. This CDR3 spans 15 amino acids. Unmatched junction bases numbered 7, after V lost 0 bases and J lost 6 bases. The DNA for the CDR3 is TGCGCCAGCAGCTTGGATTCCTCAGGGGGCAATGGCTACACCTTC. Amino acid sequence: CASSLDSSGGNGYTF.

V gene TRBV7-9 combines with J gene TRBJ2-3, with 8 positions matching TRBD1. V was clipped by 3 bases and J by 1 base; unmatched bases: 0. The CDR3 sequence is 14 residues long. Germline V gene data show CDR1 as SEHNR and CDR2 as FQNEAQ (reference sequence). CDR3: CASSLGQGTDTQYF. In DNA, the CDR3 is TGTGCCAGCAGCTTGGGACAGGGCACAGATACGCAGTATTTT.

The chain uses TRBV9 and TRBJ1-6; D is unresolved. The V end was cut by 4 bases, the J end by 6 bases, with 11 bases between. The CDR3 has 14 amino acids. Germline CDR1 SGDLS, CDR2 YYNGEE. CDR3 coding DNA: TGTGCCAGCAGCCCCCGAACCGGTAATTCACCCCTCCACTTT. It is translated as CASSPRTGNSPLHF.